A single sample gave rise to the 6 T cell receptor beta chains below, sequenced in a study of T cell repertoires in cytomegalovirus infection. MiXCR, run by TCRdb on the reads, gives a single entry per CDR3 protein. The sample lists approximately 500,000 distinct CDR3 sequences; approximately 17% were seen once. Sample: CD8+ T cells from PBMCs. The source of these receptors is a human donor in good health (CMV status not recorded). Some clones in this sample may be carry-over from other donors' samples.

Note on this clonotype: Just one base apart from a much larger clone, this may be a read error. The rearrangement uses TRBV6-2 or TRBV6-3 and TRBJ2-7, with D uncertain. This CDR3 comprises 13 residues. V lost 9 bases and J 1 base, leaving 13 bases between the germline ends. Per the germline V gene, CDR1 is MNHEY and CDR2 is SVGEGT. The CDR3 region is CARSKAASYEQYF. In DNA form, the CDR3 reads TGTGCCAGGAGTAAGGCTGCATCCTACGAGCAGTACTTC.

The J gene is TRBJ2-3, the V gene TRBV24-1, with D perhaps given as TRBD1 or TRBD2 (5 bases each). Germline assignment: CDR1 KGHDR and CDR2 SFDVKD. CDR3 length equals 16 residues. Trimming pared 0 bases from V and 3 bases from J, leaving 12 bases between. The CDR3 DNA sequence: TGTGCCACCAGTGATTTGTTCGGGACCGAAACAGATACGCAGTATTTT. This codes for CATSDLFGTETDTQYF.

The CDR3 coding sequence is TGTGCCAGCTCACCCGAGGGGGGCCTAAGCTCCTATAATTCACCCCTCCACTTT. The encoded protein is CASSPEGGLSSYNSPLHF. The chain carries TRBV18 and TRBJ1-6, with D possibly matching TRBD1 (6 bases). Germline V gene data show CDR1 as KGHSH and CDR2 as LQKENI. Trimming left V 3 bases short and J 0 bases short, with 15 bases between. CDR3 length: 18 residues.

This clonotype was seen a few times. The chain has TRBV11-3 and TRBJ2-3; either TRBD1 or TRBD2 may supply D (6 bases each). Germline assignment: CDR1 SGHNT and CDR2 YENEEA. With 0 bases removed from V and 13 bases from J, the gap between germline ends came to 17 bases. The CDR3 is made up of 14 amino acids. The CDR3 protein is CASSLDSVGGPEYF. Here the CDR3 DNA reads TGTGCCAGCAGCTTAGATTCGGTTGGGGGGCCCGAGTATTTT.

This clonotype has at least ten counts. The chain uses TRBV5-4 and TRBJ2-7, with D hard to call. V lost 4 bases to trimming and J lost 2 bases, with 7 bases between them. Germline CDR1 and CDR2: SGHNT and YYREEE (reference sequence). This CDR3 region has 12 residues. The CDR3 DNA is TGTGCCAGCAGCGACCGGACCTACGAGCAGTACTTC. This encodes CASSDRTYEQYF.

The chain carries TRBV9 and TRBJ2-2; 12 bases are shared with TRBD2. CDR3 length equals 17 residues. Germline assignment: CDR1 SGDLS and CDR2 YYNGEE. Losses at the gene ends were 2 bases for V and 4 bases for J; bases not matched to a gene: 6. The CDR3 sequence: CASSVRPSGGATGELFF. CDR3 sequence (DNA): TGTGCCAGCAGCGTGCGTCCTAGCGGGGGGGCCACCGGGGAGCTGTTTTTT.